These 10 T cell receptor beta chains originate from one sample sequenced in a study of patients and donors after allogeneic stem cell transplantation. TCRdb re-derived calls from the RT-PCR reads in MiXCR, one entry per CDR3 protein. This table has 150,000 to 200,000 distinct CDR3 sequences, nearly 25% appearing once. Material: blood, either unsorted or a sorted T cell fraction (not recorded which). The receptors here all came from a human donor who was either an allogeneic HSCT recipient or a stem cell or donor lymphocyte infusion donor (not recorded which). It is not recorded whose cells these are; they may come from a transplant donor.

The V and J genes are TRBV20-1 and TRBJ2-1, with TRBD2 as a possible D gene (6 bases). Germline-derived CDR1 and CDR2 are DFQATT and SNEGSKA (reference sequence). The CDR3 runs 16 residues. Trimming removed 2 bases at V and 0 bases at J, with 14 bases between. CDR3 in amino acids: CSARLIAVSSYNEQFF. DNA for the CDR3: TGCAGTGCTAGATTAATAGCGGTAAGCTCCTACAATGAGCAGTTCTTC.

This clonotype was counted only a few times. The J gene is TRBJ2-7, the V gene TRBV12-3 or TRBV12-4, with TRBD2 matching 13 bases. Trimming cost V 4 bases and J 0 bases; bases outside gene matches: 9. The CDR3 length is 18 residues. CDR3 protein: CASSSGTSGTGSSYEQYF. In DNA form, the CDR3 reads TGTGCCAGCAGTTCCGGGACTAGCGGGACCGGTAGCTCCTACGAGCAGTACTTC.

This clonotype was counted a few times. V is TRBV3-1 and J is TRBJ2-5; 8 nucleotides agree with TRBD1. The CDR3 loop spans 14 amino acids. Germline CDR1 reads LGHDT; CDR2 reads YNNKEL (reference sequence). V was pared by 3 bases and J by 4 bases, with 4 bases of the junction left unmatched. The CDR3 DNA reads as TGTGCCAGCAGCCAGCGACAGGGGTCAGAGACCCAGTACTTC. It yields the protein CASSQRQGSETQYF.

V is TRBV7-6 and J is TRBJ2-1; TRBD2 agrees at 9 bases. The CDR3 runs to 15 residues. Germline lookup yields CDR1 SGHVS and CDR2 FNYEAQ. The J segment lost 8 bases and the V segment lost 0 bases, leaving 5 bases of the junction unmatched. CDR3 in DNA: TGTGCCAGCAGCTTAGCGTCGGCTAGCGGGGATGAGCAGTTCTTC. Translated, it gives CASSLASASGDEQFF.

This clonotype was seen more than once but under ten times. The CDR3 sequence: CSARENAEAFF. The CDR3 DNA reads as TGCAGTGCTAGAGAAAACGCTGAAGCTTTCTTT. The chain employs TRBV20-1 and TRBJ1-1, with unresolved D. Germline CDR1 reads DFQATT; CDR2 reads SNEGSKA (reference sequence). The CDR3 length is 11 residues. The germline V and J ends were trimmed by 0 bases and 6 bases, with 5 bases remaining between them.

This clonotype has a count of ten or more. The genes are TRBV12-3 or TRBV12-4 and TRBJ1-2; D may be TRBD1 (5 bases). This CDR3 comprises 16 residues. The V gene lost 6 bases and the J gene lost 0 bases, with 17 bases spanning the gap. The CDR3: CASRRYGAPSNYGYTF. In nucleotides, the CDR3 is TGTGCCAGCAGGAGATACGGGGCCCCCTCTAACTATGGCTACACCTTC.

V usage is TRBV2 and J usage is TRBJ2-3, with TRBD2 matching 8 bases. Germline CDR1 is SNHLY and CDR2 is FYNNEI. V shed 7 bases and J 2 bases; nucleotides not matched to a gene: 17. The CDR3 consists of 18 residues. Here the CDR3 reads CASNPPHLNGGATDTQYF. The CDR3 DNA reads as TGTGCCAGCAATCCTCCCCACCTCAACGGGGGGGCCACAGATACGCAGTATTTT.

This clonotype was seen a handful of times. V is TRBV12-3 or TRBV12-4 and J is TRBJ1-1; 11 bases map to TRBD1. This CDR3 spans 15 amino acids. The ends lost 1 base at V and 6 bases at J; junction bases unmatched: 4. The CDR3 here is CASSLGTGGLAEAFF. CDR3 sequence (DNA): TGTGCCAGCAGTTTAGGGACAGGGGGCTTGGCTGAAGCTTTCTTT.

The DNA of the CDR3 is TGCAGTGCTAGAGATGGGGGGCCCGGGGAGCTGTTTTTT. Its translation: CSARDGGPGELFF. This sequence joins TRBV20-1 and TRBJ2-2; perhaps D is TRBD1 or TRBD2 (6 bases each). The CDR3 runs 13 residues. Germline V gives CDR1 DFQATT, CDR2 SNEGSKA (reference sequence). Trimming left V 0 bases short and J 6 bases short, with 8 bases between.

This CDR3 reads CASSFGTGVNIQYF. The CDR3 region has the DNA TGCGCCAGCAGCTTTGGGACAGGGGTCAACATTCAGTACTTC. This chain links TRBV5-1 with TRBJ2-4; TRBD1 aligns across 10 bases. The CDR3 is made up of 14 amino acids. Trimming removed 2 bases from V and 7 bases from J; junction bases left unmatched: 3. CDR1 SGHRS and CDR2 YFSETQ come from the germline V gene.